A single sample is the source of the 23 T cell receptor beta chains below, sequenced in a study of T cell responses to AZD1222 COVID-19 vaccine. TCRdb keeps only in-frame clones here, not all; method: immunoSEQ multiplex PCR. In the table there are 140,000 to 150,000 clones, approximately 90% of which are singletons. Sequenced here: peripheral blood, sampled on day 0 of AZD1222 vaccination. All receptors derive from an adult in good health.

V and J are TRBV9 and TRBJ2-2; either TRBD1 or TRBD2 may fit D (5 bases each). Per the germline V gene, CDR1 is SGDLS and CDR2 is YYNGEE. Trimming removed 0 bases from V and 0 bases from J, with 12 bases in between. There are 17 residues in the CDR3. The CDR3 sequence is CASSVAAGASNTGELFF. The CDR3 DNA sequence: TGTGCCAGCAGCGTAGCTGCCGGGGCGTCGAACACCGGGGAGCTGTTTTTT.

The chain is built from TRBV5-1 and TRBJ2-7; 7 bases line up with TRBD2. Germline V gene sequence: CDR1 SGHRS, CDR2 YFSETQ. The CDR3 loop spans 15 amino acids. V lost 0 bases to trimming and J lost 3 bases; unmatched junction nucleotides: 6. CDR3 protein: CASSLVPSGNYEQYF. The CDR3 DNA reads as TGCGCCAGCAGCTTGGTCCCTAGCGGTAACTACGAGCAGTACTTC. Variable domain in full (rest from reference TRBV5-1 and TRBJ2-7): KAGVTQTPRYLIKTRGQQVTLSCSPISGHRSVSWYQQTPGQGLQFLFEYFSETQRNKGNFPGRFSGRQFSNSRSEMNVSTLELGDSALYLCASSLVPSGNYEQYFGPGTRLTVT.

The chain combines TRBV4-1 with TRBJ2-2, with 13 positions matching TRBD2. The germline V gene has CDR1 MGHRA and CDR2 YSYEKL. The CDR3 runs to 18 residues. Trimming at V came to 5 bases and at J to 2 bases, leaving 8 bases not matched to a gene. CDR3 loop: CASSKRTSGGANTGELFF. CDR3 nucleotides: TGCGCCAGCAGCAAAAGGACTAGCGGGGGAGCAAACACCGGGGAGCTGTTTTTT.

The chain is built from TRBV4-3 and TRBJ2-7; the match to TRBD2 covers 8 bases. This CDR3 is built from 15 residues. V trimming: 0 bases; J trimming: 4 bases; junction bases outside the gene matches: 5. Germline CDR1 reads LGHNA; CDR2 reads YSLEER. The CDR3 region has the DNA TGCGCCAGCAGCCAAGATGGTTCTAGCGGGTACGAGCAGTACTTC. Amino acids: CASSQDGSSGYEQYF.

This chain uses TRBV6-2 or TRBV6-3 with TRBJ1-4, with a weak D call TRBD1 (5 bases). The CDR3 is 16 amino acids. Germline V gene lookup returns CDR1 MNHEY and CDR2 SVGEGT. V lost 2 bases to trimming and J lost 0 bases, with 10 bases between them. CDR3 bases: TGTGCCAGCAGTTACGGGGGTCCTGCAACTAATGAAAAACTGTTTTTT. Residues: CASSYGGPATNEKLFF.

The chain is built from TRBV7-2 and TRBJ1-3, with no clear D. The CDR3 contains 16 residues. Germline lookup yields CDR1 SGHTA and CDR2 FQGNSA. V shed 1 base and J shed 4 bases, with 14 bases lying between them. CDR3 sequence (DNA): TGTGCCAGCAGCTTAGAAGGAGTCCCGGGGGGAAACACCATATATTTT. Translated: CASSLEGVPGGNTIYF.

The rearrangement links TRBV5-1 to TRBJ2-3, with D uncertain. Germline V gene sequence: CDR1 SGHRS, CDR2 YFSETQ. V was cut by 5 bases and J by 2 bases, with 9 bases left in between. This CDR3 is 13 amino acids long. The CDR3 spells CASRPRITDTQYF. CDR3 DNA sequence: TGCGCCAGCAGGCCCCGGATCACAGATACGCAGTATTTT.

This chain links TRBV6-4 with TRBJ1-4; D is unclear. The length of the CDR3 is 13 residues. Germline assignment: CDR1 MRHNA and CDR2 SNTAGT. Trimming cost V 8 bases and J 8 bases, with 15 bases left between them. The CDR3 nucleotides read TGTGCCAGCGCCCCGGACTCCGGCGAAAAACTGTTTTTT. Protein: CASAPDSGEKLFF.

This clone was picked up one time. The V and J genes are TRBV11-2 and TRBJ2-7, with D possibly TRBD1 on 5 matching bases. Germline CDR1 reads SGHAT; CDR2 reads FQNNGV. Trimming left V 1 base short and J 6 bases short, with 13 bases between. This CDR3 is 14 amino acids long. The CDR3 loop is CASSLGSQTAEQYF. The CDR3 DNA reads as TGTGCCAGCAGCTTAGGGAGTCAGACAGCCGAGCAGTACTTC. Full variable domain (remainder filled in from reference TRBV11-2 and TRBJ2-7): EAGVAQSPRYKIIEKRQSVAFWCNPISGHATLYWYQQILGQGPKLLIQFQNNGVVDDSQLPKDRFSAERLKGVDSTLKIQPAKLEDSAVYLCASSLGSQTAEQYFGPGTRLTVT.

Written as DNA, the CDR3 is TGCGCCAGCTCTAGCGGGGGCAGCCGGGATACGCAGTATTTT. It specifies CASSSGGSRDTQYF. The chain recombines TRBV5-1 with TRBJ2-3; 10 bases are shared with TRBD2. The CDR3 length is 14 residues. Germline V gene data show CDR1 as SGHRS and CDR2 as YFSETQ. J gave up 6 bases and V 7 bases, and 8 bases lay outside the gene matches. Drawing the rest from reference TRBV5-1 and TRBJ2-3, the complete variable domain is KAGVTQTPRYLIKTRGQQVTLSCSPISGHRSVSWYQQTPGQGLQFLFEYFSETQRNKGNFPGRFSGRQFSNSRSEMNVSTLELGDSALYLCASSSGGSRDTQYFGPGTRLTVL.

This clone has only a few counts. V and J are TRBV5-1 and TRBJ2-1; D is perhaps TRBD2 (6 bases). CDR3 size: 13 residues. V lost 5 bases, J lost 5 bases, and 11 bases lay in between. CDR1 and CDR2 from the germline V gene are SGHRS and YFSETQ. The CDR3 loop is CASRPGVNNEQFF. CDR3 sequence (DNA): TGCGCCAGCAGACCGGGGGTAAACAATGAGCAGTTCTTC.

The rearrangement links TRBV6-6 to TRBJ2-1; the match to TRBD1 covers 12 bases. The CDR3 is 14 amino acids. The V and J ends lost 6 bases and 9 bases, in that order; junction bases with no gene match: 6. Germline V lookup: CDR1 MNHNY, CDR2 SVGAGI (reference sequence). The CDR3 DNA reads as TGTGCCAGCAGCTACGGGACAGGGGGCTTTGAGCAGTTCTTC. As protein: CASSYGTGGFEQFF.

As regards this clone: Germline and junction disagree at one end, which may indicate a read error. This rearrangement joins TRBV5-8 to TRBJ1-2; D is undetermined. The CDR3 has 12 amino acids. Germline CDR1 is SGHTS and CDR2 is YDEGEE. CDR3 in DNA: TGTGCCAGCAGCTTGGGTGACGCCCGGAATAGCTTC. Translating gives CASSLGDARNSF.

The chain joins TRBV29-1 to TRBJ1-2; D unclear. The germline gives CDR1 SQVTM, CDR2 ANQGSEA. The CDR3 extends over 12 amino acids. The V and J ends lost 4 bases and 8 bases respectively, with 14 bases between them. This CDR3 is CSVGWRSGGYTF. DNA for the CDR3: TGCAGCGTTGGGTGGCGGTCGGGCGGCTACACCTTC.

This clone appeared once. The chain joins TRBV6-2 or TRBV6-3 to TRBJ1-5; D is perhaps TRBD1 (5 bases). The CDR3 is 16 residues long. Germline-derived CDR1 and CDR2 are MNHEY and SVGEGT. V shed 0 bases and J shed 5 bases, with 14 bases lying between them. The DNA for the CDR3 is TGTGCCAGCAGTTACTCGAGTCGGGGGATCGATCAGCCCCAGCATTTT. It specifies CASSYSSRGIDQPQHF.

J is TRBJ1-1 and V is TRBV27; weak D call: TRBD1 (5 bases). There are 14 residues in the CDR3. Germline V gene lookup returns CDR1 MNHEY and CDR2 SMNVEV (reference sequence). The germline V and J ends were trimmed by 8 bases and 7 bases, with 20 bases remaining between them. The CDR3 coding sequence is TGTGCCAGCGGGACGCGGGGCGCCGTGTTTGAAGCTTTCTTT. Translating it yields CASGTRGAVFEAFF.

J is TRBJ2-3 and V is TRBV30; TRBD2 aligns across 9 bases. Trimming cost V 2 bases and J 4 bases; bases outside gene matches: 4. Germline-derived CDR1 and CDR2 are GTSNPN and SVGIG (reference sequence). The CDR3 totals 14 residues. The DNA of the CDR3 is TGTGCCTGGAGTATAGCGGGAGCCCCAGATACGCAGTATTTT. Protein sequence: CAWSIAGAPDTQYF.

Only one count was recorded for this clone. CDR3 nucleotides: TGTGCCAGTAGTAAGACAGTTTCCTCCTACGAGCAGTACTTC. It is translated as CASSKTVSSYEQYF. The chain uses TRBV19 and TRBJ2-7, with D tentatively TRBD1 (5 bases). Between the trimmed V and J ends, which lost 4 bases and 0 bases, there was a span of 10 bases. The CDR3 contains 14 residues. Germline-derived CDR1 and CDR2 are LNHDA and SQIVND (reference sequence).

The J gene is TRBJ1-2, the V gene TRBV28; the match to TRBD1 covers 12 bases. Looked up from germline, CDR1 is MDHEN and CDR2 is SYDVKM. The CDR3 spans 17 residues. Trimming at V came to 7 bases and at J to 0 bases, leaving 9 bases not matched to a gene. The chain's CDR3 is CASTQGTGGASNYGYTF. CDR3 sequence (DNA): TGTGCCAGCACCCAAGGGACAGGGGGCGCGTCTAACTATGGCTACACCTTC.

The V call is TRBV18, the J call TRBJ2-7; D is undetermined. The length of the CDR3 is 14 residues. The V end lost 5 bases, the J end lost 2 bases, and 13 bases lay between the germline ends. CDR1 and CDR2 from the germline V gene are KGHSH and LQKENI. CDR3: CASSSRPNTYEQYF. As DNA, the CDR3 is TGTGCCAGCTCATCCCGACCGAACACCTACGAGCAGTACTTC.

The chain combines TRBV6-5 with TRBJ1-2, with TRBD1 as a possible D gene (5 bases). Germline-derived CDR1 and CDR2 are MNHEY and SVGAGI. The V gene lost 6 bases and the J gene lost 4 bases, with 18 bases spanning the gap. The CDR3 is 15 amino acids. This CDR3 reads CASSPDSSTPYGYTF. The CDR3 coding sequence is TGTGCCAGCAGCCCAGACAGTTCGACCCCCTATGGCTACACCTTC.

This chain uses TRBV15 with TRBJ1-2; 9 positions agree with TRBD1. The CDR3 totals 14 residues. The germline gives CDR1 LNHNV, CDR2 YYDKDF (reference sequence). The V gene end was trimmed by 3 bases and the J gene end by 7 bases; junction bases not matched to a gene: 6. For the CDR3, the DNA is TGTGCCACCAGCAGTTCGGGACAGGGAGGTGGCTACACCTTC. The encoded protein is CATSSSGQGGGYTF.

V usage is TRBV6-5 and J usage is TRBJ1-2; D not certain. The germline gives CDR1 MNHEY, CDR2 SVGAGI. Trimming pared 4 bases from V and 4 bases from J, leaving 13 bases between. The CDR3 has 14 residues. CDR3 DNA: TGTGCCAGCAGTTCCTCCGTGTACGGCTATGGCTACACCTTC. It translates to CASSSSVYGYGYTF.